This T cell receptor beta chain was obtained from a study of identical twins. Study-wide results and caveats: Modelling approaches yielded underestimates of out-of-frame TCR alpha sharing between monozygotic twins. Excess twin sharing in beta out-of-frame sequences was weaker.

Addition of a universal primer site occurred through template switching, and cDNA carried unique molecular identifiers. TCRdb re-called the 5' RACE reads through MiXCR, storing one row per CDR3 protein. This sample has just over 500,000 distinct CDR3 sequences, with about 20% found just once. Germline loops: CDR1 SGHAT, CDR2 FQNNGV. The CDR3 runs to 15 residues. Losses at the gene ends were 6 bases for V and 7 bases for J; bases not matched to a gene: 12. This clonotype was observed a handful of times. Its antigen is as yet unknown. These data were also reused for a study on T cells expressing NK-cell markers.

This TCR was sampled from a woman younger than 30 in good health. The genes are TRBV11-2 and TRBJ1-2; 9 positions match TRBD1. The sample was CD4+ T cells sorted from blood. The CDR3 DNA follows: TGTGCCAGCAGTCGTAACACAGGGGGCTCGATTGGCTACACCTTC. Its protein is CASSRNTGGSIGYTF. Based on the CDR3 plus reference TRBV11-2 and TRBJ1-2, the full variable domain is EAGVAQSPRYKIIEKRQSVAFWCNPISGHATLYWYQQILGQGPKLLIQFQNNGVVDDSQLPKDRFSAERLKGVDSTLKIQPAKLEDSAVYLCASSRNTGGSIGYTFGSGTRLTVV.